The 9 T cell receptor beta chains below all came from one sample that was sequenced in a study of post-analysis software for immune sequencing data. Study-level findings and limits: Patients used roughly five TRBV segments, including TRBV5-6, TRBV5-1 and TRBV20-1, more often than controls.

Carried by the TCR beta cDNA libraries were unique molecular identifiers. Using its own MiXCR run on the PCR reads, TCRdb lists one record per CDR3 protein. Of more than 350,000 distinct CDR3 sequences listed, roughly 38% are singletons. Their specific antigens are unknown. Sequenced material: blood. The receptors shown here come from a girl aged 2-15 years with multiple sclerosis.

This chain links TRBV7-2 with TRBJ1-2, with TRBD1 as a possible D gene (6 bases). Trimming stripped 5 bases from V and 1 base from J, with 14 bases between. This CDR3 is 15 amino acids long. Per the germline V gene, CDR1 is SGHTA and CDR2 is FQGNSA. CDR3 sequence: CASSLGAGDNYGYTF. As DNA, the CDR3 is TGTGCCAGCAGCCTAGGAGCAGGGGATAACTATGGCTACACCTTC. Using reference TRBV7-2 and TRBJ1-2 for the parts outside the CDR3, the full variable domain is GAGVSQSPSNKVTEKGKDVELRCDPISGHTALYWYRQSLGQGLEFLIYFQGNSAPDKSGLPSDRFSAERTGGSVSTLTIQRTQQEDSAVYLCASSLGAGDNYGYTFGSGTRLTVV.

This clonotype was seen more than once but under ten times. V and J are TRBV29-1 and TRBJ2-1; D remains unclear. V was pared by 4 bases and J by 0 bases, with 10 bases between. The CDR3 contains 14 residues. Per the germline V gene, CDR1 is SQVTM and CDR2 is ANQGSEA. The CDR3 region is CSVVARLSYNEQFF. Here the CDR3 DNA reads TGCAGCGTTGTCGCGAGACTCTCCTACAATGAGCAGTTCTTC.

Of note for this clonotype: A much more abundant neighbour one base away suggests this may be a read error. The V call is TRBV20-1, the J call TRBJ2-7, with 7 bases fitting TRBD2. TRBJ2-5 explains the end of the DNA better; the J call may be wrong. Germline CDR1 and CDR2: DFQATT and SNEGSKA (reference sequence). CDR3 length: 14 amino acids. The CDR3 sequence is CSARRGTNRETQYF. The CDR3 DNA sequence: TGCAGTGCTAGGCGGGGGACCAACCGAGAGACCCAGTACTTC.

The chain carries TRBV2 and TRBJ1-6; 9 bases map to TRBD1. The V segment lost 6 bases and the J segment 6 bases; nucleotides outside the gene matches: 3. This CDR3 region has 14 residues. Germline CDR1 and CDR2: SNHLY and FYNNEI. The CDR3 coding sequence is TGTGCCAGCAGCATGGACAGGGGTAATTCACCCCTCCACTTT. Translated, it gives CASSMDRGNSPLHF.

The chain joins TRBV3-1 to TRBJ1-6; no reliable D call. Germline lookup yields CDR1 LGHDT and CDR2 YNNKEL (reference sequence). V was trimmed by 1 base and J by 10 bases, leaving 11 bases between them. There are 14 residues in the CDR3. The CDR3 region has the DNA TGTGCCAGCAGCCAAGGGGCCTCGGCGTCACCCCTCCACTTT. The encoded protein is CASSQGASASPLHF.

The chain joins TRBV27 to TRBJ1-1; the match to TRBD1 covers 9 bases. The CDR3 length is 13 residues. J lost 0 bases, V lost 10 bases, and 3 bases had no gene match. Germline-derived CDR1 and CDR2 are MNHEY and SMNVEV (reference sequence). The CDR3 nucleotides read TGTGCCACCCACAGGGGGCTGAACACTGAAGCTTTCTTT. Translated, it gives CATHRGLNTEAFF.

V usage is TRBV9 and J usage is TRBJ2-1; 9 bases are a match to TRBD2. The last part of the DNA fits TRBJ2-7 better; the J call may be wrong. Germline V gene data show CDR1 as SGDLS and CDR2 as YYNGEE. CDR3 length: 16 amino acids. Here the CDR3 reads CASTYRASGTYNEQYF. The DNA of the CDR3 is TGTGCCAGCACTTACCGGGCTAGCGGGACCTACAATGAGCAGTACTTC.

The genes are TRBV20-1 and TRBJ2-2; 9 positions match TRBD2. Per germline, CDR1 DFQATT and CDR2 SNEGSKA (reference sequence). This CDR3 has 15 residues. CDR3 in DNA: TGCAGAGCCCCTGAAAAGCGGGAGGTAACCGGGGAGCTGTTTTTT. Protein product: CRAPEKREVTGELFF.

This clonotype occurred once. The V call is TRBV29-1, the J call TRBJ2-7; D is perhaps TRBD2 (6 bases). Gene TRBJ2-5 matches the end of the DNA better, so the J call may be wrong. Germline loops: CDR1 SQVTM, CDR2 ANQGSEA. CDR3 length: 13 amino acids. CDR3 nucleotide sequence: TGCAGCGTGAGCGGGCAGGCTAAAGAGACCCAGTACTTC. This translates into CSVSGQAKETQYF.